The clone carrying this T cell receptor beta chain has at least ten counts. Its antigen is not known. TCRdb re-called the 5' RACE reads with MiXCR, one entry per CDR3 protein. The sample records 150,000 to 200,000 distinct CDR3 sequences, around a sixth being singletons. This specimen comes from a study of CD8 T cells in ankylosing spondylitis. Study results and limitations: Ankylosing spondylitis blood appeared to carry a characteristic TCR beta motif of 7 or 8 highly homologous variants. Researchers report that disease-linked clones proved CD8+ and relatively rare in peripheral blood.

Germline values: CDR1 MNHEY, CDR2 SVGEGT. This CDR3 contains 11 residues. Deletions cut 5 bases from V and 4 bases from J, with 4 bases between. Sample: blood, either unsorted or a sorted T cell fraction (not recorded which). V gene TRBV6-2 or TRBV6-3 combines with J gene TRBJ2-3, with D hard to call. The TCR originated in a male donor aged 5-29 years with ankylosing spondylitis or in good health (not recorded which). CDR3 region: CASSTADTQYF. CDR3 DNA sequence: TGTGCCAGCAGTACGGCAGATACGCAGTATTTT.